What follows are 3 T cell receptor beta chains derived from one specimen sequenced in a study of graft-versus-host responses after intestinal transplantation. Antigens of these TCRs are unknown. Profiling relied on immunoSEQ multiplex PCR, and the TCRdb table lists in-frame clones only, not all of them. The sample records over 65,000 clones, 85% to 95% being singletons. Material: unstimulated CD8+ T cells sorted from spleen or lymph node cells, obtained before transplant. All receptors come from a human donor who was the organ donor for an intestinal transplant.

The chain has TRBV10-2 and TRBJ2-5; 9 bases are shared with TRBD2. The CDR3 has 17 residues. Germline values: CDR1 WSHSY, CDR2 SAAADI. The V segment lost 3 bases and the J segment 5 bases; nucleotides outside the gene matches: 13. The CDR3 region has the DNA TGCGCCAGCAGTGACGGGGGGCTAGCGGGGAAAACGGAGACCCAGTACTTC. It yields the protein CASSDGGLAGKTETQYF.

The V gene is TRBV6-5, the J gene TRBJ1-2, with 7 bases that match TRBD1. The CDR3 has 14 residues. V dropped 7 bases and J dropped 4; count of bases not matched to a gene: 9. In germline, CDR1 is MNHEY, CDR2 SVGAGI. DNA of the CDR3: TGTGCCAGCAAGTTTCGGACAGGTTTCTATGGCTACACCTTC. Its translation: CASKFRTGFYGYTF.

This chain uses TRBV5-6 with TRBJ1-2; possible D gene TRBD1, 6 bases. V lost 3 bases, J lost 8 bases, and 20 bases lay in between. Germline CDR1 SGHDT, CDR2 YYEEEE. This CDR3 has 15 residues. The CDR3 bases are TGTGCCAGCAGCTCCGATTTCGGGGGGGCGCGGGGCTACACCTTC. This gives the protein CASSSDFGGARGYTF. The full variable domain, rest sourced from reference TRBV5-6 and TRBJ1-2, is DAGVTQSPTHLIKTRGQQVTLRCSPKSGHDTVSWYQQALGQGPQFIFQYYEEEERQRGNFPDRFSGHQFPNYSSELNVNALLLGDSALYLCASSSDFGGARGYTFGSGTRLTVV.